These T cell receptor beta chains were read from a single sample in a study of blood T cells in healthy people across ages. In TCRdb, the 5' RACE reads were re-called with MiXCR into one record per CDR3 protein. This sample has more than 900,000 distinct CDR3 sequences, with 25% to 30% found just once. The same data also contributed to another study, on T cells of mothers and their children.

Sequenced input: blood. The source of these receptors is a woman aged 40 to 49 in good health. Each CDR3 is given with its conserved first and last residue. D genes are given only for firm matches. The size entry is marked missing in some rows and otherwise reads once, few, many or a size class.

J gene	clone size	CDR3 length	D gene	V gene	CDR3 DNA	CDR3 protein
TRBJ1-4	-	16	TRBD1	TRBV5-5	TGTGCCAGCAGCTCCGGACAGGGAGGAACTAATGAAAAACTGTTTTTT	CASSSGQGGTNEKLFF
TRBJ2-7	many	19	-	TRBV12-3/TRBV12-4	TGTGCCAGCAGTTTAAATTCTCGGATATGGGGACTGTACTCCTACGAGCAGTACTTC	CASSLNSRIWGLYSYEQYF
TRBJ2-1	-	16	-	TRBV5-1	TGCGCCAGCAGCCCCGGGGACCATAGCTCCTACAATGAGCAGTTCTTC	CASSPGDHSSYNEQFF
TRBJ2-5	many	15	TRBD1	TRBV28	TGTGCCAGCAGCTTCAGGACAGGGGGCGGTGAGACCCAGTACTTC	CASSFRTGGGETQYF
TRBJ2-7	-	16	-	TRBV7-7	TGTGCCAGCAGCTTAGGTCCAGGGGCGAGTTCGGACGAGCAGTACTTC	CASSLGPGASSDEQYF
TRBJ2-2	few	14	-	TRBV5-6	TGTGCCAGCAGCTGGAGGACGGGGACCGGGGAGCTGTTTTTT	CASSWRTGTGELFF
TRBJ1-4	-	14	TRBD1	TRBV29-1	TGCAGCGTCGAGACCGGGACAGCCCCTGAAAAACGGTTTTTT	CSVETGTAPEKRFF
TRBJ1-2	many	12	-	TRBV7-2	TGTGCCAGTGGGTCAGATAGATATGGCTACACCTTC	CASGSDRYGYTF
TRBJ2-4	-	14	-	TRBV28	TGTGCCACGACCACGGGATTAGCCAAAAACATTCAGTACTTC	CATTTGLAKNIQYF
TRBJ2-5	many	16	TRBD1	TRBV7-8	TGTGCCAGCAGCTTAGGGGGGGGACAGGGTCAAGAGACCCAGTACTTC	CASSLGGGQGQETQYF
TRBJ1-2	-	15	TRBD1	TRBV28	TGTGCCACCGAGTTTGGGGGCAGGGGGCGCTATGGCTACACCTTC	CATEFGGRGRYGYTF
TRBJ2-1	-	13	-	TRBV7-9	TGTGCCAGCAGCTTAGTTGTGTGGAACGAGCAGTTCTTC	CASSLVVWNEQFF
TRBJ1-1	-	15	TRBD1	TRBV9	TGTGCCAGCAGCGCCGGACTAACAGGGGGCACTGAAGCTTTCTTT	CASSAGLTGGTEAFF
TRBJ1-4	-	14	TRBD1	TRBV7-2	TGTGCCAGCAGCTCCCAGGGGGGATCTGAAAAACTGTTTTTT	CASSSQGGSEKLFF
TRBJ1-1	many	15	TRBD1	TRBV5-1	TGCGCCAGCAGCCGGCAGGGGGCGGCGGGAACTGAAGCTTTCTTT	CASSRQGAAGTEAFF
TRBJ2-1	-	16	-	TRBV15	TGTGCCACCAGCAGAGGTTTGAGAGGGAACGGCAATGAGCAGTTCTTC	CATSRGLRGNGNEQFF
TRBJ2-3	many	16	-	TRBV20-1	TGCAGTGCCGCCTTTGGGGGATCGGGCTCTGGAGATACGCAGTATTTT	CSAAFGGSGSGDTQYF
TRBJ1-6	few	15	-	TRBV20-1	TGCAGTGCTAGTGAGGGGGGCTGGAGTAATTCACCCCTCCACTTT	CSASEGGWSNSPLHF